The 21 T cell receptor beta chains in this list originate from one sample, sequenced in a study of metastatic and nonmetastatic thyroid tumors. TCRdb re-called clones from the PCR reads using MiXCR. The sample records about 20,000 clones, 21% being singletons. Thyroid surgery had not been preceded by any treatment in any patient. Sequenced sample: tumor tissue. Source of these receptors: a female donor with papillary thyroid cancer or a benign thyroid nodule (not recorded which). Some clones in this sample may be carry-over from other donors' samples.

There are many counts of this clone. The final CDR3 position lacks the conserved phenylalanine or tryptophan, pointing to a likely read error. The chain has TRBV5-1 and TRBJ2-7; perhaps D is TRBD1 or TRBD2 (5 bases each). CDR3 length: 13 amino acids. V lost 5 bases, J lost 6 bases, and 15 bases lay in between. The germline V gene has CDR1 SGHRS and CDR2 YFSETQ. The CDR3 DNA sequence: TGCGCCAGCAGTCAGAGGGGCCGGAGCGAGCAGTACCTC. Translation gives CASSQRGRSEQYL.

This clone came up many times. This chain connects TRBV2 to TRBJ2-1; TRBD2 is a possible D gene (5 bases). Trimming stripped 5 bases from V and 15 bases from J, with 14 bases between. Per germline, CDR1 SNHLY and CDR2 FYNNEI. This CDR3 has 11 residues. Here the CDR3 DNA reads TGTGCCAGCAGTTCTAGCATCTTAGGGTTCTTC. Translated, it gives CASSSSILGFF.

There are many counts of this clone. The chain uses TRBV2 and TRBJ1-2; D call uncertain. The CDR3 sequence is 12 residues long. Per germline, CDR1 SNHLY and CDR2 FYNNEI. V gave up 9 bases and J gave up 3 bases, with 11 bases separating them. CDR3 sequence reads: CASTGFDYGYTF. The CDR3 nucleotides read TGTGCCAGTACTGGGTTCGACTATGGCTACACCTTC.

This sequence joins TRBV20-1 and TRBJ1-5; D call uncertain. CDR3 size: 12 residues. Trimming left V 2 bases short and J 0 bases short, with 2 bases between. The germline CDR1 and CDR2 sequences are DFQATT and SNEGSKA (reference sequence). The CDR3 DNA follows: TGCAGTGCTAGATATAGCAATCAGCCCCAGCATTTT. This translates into CSARYSNQPQHF.

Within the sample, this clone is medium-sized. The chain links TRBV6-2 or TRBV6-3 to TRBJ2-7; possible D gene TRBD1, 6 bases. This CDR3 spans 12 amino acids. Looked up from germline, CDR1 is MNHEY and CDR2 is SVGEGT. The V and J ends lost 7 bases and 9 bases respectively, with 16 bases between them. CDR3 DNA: TGTGCCAGCACCTCGATGGGGGCGAGGCAGTACTTC. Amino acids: CASTSMGARQYF.

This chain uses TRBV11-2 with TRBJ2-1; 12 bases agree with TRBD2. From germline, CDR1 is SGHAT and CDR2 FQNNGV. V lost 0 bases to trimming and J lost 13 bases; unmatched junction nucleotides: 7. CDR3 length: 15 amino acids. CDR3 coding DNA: TGTGCCAGCAGCTTAGAGGCTAGCGGGAGGGCTGGACAGTTCTTC. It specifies CASSLEASGRAGQFF.

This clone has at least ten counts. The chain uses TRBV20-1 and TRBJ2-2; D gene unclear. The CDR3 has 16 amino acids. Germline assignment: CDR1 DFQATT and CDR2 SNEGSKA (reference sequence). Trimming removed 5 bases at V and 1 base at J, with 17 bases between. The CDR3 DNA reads TGCAGTGCTCCCCTGGGGTCTTGGGGGAACACCGGGGAGCTGTTTTTT. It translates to CSAPLGSWGNTGELFF.

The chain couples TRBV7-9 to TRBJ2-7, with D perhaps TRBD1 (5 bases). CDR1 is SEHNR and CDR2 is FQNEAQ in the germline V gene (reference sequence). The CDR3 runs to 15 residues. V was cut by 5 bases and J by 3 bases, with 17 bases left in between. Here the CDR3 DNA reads TGTGCCAGCAGCGGTGTAGTTACAGGTTACTACGAGCAGTACTTC. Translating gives CASSGVVTGYYEQYF.

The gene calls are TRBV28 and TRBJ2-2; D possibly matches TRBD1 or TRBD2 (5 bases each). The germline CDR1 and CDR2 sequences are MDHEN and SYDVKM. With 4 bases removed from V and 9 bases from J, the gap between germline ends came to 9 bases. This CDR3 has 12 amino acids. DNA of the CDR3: TGTGCCAGCAGTTCGCCGGGGCGGGAGCTGTTTTTT. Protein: CASSSPGRELFF.

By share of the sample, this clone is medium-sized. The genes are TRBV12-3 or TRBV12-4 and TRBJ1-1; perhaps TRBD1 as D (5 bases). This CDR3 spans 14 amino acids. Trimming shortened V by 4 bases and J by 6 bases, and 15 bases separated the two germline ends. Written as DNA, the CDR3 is TGTGCCAGCAGTTACGGCAGGGAAACCCCTGAAGCTTTCTTT. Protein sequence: CASSYGRETPEAFF.

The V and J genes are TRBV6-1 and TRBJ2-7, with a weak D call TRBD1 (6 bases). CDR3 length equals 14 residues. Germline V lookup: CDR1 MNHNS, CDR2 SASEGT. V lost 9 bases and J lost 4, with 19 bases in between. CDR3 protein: CASGGTREWYEQYV. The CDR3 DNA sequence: TGTGCCAGTGGGGGCACCAGGGAGTGGTACGAGCAGTACGTC.

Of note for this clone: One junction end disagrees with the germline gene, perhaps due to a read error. The CDR3 here is CASSEGTGPDLRF. The CDR3 DNA is TGTGCCAGCAGTGAGGGGACAGGGCCAGACCTGCGCTTC. The chain uses TRBV6-1 and TRBJ1-2, with 9 nucleotides matching TRBD1. CDR3 length: 13 residues. Germline-derived CDR1 and CDR2 are MNHNS and SASEGT.

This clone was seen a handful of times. The CDR3 is CASSLLTGFVNEQFF. The CDR3 nucleotides are TGCGCCAGCAGCTTGTTAACAGGGTTTGTCAATGAGCAGTTCTTC. The rearrangement uses TRBV5-1 and TRBJ2-1, with D possibly TRBD1 on 6 matching bases. V was pared by 1 base and J by 6 bases, with 14 bases between. The CDR3 extends over 15 amino acids. Looked up from germline, CDR1 is SGHRS and CDR2 is YFSETQ.

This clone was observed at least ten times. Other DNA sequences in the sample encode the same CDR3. CDR3 DNA sequence: TGTGCCAGCAGCCTAGACCCTAGCTACGAGCAGTACTTC. It yields the protein CASSLDPSYEQYF. The genes are TRBV7-3 and TRBJ2-7; no clear D. Germline assignment: CDR1 SGHTA and CDR2 FQGTGA. The V end lost 5 bases, the J end lost 3 bases, and 11 bases lay between the germline ends. The CDR3 spans 13 residues.

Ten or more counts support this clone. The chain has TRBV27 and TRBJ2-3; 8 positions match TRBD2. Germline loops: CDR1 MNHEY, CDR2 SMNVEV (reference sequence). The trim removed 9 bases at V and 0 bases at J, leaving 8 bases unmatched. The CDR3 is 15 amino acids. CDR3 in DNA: TGTGCCAGTAAAATAGCGGGACCTAGCACAGATACGCAGTATTTT. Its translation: CASKIAGPSTDTQYF.

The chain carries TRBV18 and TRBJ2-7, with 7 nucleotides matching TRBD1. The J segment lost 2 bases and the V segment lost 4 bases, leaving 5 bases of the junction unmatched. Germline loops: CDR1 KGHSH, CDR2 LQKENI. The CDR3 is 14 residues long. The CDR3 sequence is CASSRQGQTYEQYF. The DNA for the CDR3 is TGTGCCAGCTCACGCCAGGGACAGACCTACGAGCAGTACTTC.

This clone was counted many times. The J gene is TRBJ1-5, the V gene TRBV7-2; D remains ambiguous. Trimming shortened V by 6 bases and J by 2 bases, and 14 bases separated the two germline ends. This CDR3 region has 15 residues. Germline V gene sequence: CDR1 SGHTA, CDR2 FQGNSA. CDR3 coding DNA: TGTGCCAGCAGTCACCCCGGTTTGGGCAATCAGCCCCAGCATTTT. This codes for CASSHPGLGNQPQHF.

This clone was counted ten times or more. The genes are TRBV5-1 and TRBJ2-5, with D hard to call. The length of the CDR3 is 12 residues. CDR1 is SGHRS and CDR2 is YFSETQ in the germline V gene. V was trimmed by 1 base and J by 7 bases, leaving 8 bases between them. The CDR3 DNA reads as TGCGCCAGCAGCTTGATGGGGTTGACCCAGTACTTC. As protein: CASSLMGLTQYF.

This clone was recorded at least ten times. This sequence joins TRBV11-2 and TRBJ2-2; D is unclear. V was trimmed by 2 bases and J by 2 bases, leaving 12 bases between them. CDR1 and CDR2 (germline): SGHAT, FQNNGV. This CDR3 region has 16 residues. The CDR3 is CASSLSSSLNTGELFF. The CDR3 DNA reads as TGTGCCAGCAGCTTAAGTTCGAGTTTAAACACCGGGGAGCTGTTTTTT. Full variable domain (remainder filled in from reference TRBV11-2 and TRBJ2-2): EAGVAQSPRYKIIEKRQSVAFWCNPISGHATLYWYQQILGQGPKLLIQFQNNGVVDDSQLPKDRFSAERLKGVDSTLKIQPAKLEDSAVYLCASSLSSSLNTGELFFGEGSRLTVL.

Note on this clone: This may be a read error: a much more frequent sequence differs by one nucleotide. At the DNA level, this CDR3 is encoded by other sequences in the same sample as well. CDR3 loop: CASRSIAGNNEQFF. Here the CDR3 DNA reads TGTGCCTCGAGATCGATAGCGGGGAACAATGAGCAGTTCTTC. The chain employs TRBV30 and TRBJ2-1, with 8 positions matching TRBD2. V lost 7 bases, J lost 5 bases, and 10 bases stayed unmatched. The length of the CDR3 is 14 residues. The germline V gene has CDR1 GTSNPN and CDR2 SVGIG (reference sequence).

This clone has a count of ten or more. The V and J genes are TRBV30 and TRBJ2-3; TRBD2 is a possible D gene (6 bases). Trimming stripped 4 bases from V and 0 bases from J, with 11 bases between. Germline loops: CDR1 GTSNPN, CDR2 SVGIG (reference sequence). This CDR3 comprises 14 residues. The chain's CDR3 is CAWTPGDSTDTQYF. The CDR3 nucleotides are TGTGCCTGGACCCCGGGAGACAGCACAGATACGCAGTATTTT.